In this sample, the clone carrying this T cell receptor (beta chain) turned up a few times. Using its own MiXCR run on the RT-PCR reads, TCRdb lists one record per CDR3 protein. In the table there are about 680,000 distinct CDR3 sequences, 12% to 15% of which are singletons. The V and J ends lost 3 bases and 5 bases respectively, with 10 bases between them. Germline V gene data show CDR1 as SGHTA and CDR2 as FQGNSA. The CDR3 totals 13 residues. The sequenced sample was memory CD4+ T cells from blood. The sequence was collected from a female donor in good health, serving as a healthy control. This sequence joins TRBV7-2 and TRBJ2-5; D is unclear. The CDR3 nucleotides read TGTGCCAGCAGCTTCACTCGGCTCGAGACCCAGTACTTC. Translation: CASSFTRLETQYF.